These 31 T cell receptor beta chains share one sample of origin, sequenced in a study of cytomegalovirus exposure and HLA in healthy donors. Vbeta (60) and Jbeta (13) primers were used in the PCR. The protocol was immunoSEQ multiplex PCR, while the TCRdb copy is restricted to in-frame clones and leaves out a portion. Of some 240,000 clones listed, around 73% were seen once; the top ten hold 3.5% to 4%. Sequencing used PBMCs. The receptors originated from a male donor in good health and CMV-seronegative.

This clone was observed once. The chain joins TRBV2 to TRBJ1-2; D possibly corresponds to TRBD1 (6 bases). V lost 8 bases and J lost 3, with 10 bases in between. Germline V gives CDR1 SNHLY, CDR2 FYNNEI. The CDR3 totals 12 residues. The CDR3 DNA follows: TGTGCCAGCGGGGGCACTGACTATGGCTACACCTTC. Translation gives CASGGTDYGYTF.

The V and J genes are TRBV7-8 and TRBJ1-2; 7 bases are shared with TRBD1. This CDR3 is 15 amino acids long. The V and J ends lost 5 bases and 7 bases, in that order; junction bases with no gene match: 13. In germline, CDR1 is SGHVS, CDR2 FQNEAQ. The CDR3 protein is CASSPGTDSHFGYTF. The CDR3 DNA reads as TGTGCCAGCAGCCCCGGGACAGATAGTCATTTTGGCTACACCTTC.

This chain joins TRBV9 and TRBJ1-3; 8 bases map to TRBD1. Germline CDR1 SGDLS, CDR2 YYNGEE. V lost 2 bases, J lost 0 bases, and 25 bases stayed unmatched. The CDR3 has 23 amino acids. The CDR3 region has the DNA TGTGCCAGCAGCGTTTTGGGGAGGCCGGGGACAGGAAGGAGTGGGGACTCTGGAAACACCATATATTTT. Protein: CASSVLGRPGTGRSGDSGNTIYF.

With regard to this clone: Other DNA sequences within the sample encode an identical CDR3. The chain uses TRBV6-1 and TRBJ2-2; D ambiguous. Per germline, CDR1 MNHNS and CDR2 SASEGT. Between the trimmed V and J ends, which lost 7 bases and 1 base, there was a span of 10 bases. CDR3 size: 14 residues. CDR3 nucleotides: TGTGCCAGCACAAGCGTCGTGAACACCGGGGAGCTGTTTTTT. Its translation is CASTSVVNTGELFF.

This clone was picked up one time. Additional DNA sequences in this sample encode the identical CDR3. This chain uses TRBV9 with TRBJ1-5; a possible D gene is TRBD1 (5 bases). Germline values: CDR1 SGDLS, CDR2 YYNGEE. Between the trimmed V and J ends, which lost 1 base and 6 bases, there was a span of 11 bases. This CDR3 spans 14 amino acids. The CDR3, as DNA: TGTGCCAGCAGCGTAAGCCAGGGAGGTCAGCCCCAGCATTTT. This codes for CASSVSQGGQPQHF. Complete variable domain (other parts from reference TRBV9 and TRBJ1-5): DSGVTQTPKHLITATGQRVTLRCSPRSGDLSVYWYQQSLDQGLQFLIQYYNGEERAKGNILERFSAQQFPDLHSELNLSSLELGDSALYFCASSVSQGGQPQHFGDGTRLSIL.

The chain recombines TRBV2 with TRBJ1-1; D gene ambiguous. The germline CDR1 and CDR2 sequences are SNHLY and FYNNEI. This CDR3 is 13 amino acids long. Trimming cost V 3 bases and J 3 bases, with 8 bases left between them. CDR3 region: CASSDREYTEAFF. The CDR3 region has the DNA TGTGCCAGCAGTGACCGTGAGTACACTGAAGCTTTCTTT.

The gene calls are TRBV28 and TRBJ2-1; D is uncertain. This CDR3 comprises 14 residues. The germline V gene has CDR1 MDHEN and CDR2 SYDVKM. The V end lost 1 base, the J end lost 9 bases, and 13 bases lay between the germline ends. CDR3: CASSLSYSSSEQFF. The DNA of the CDR3 is TGTGCCAGCAGTTTATCCTACTCTTCCTCTGAGCAGTTCTTC.

The table lists this clone with a few counts. V gene TRBV28 combines with J gene TRBJ1-4; a weak D match, TRBD1 (6 bases). CDR1 MDHEN and CDR2 SYDVKM come from the germline V gene. The CDR3 runs to 12 residues. Trimming removed 5 bases at V and 11 bases at J, with 12 bases between. As DNA, the CDR3 is TGTGCCAGCAGTCCGGGGAGGGGGAAACTGTTTTTT. This gives the protein CASSPGRGKLFF. The full variable domain, in which reference TRBV28 and TRBJ1-4 provide the parts outside the CDR3, is DVKVTQSSRYLVKRTGEKVFLECVQDMDHENMFWYRQDPGLGLRLIYFSYDVKMKEKGDIPEGYSVSREKKERFSLILESASTNQTSMYLCASSPGRGKLFFGSGTQLSVL.

The chain combines TRBV19 with TRBJ2-7, with 8 nucleotides matching TRBD1. The J segment lost 1 base and the V segment lost 10 bases, leaving 9 bases of the junction unmatched. The CDR3 contains 14 residues. Germline lookup yields CDR1 LNHDA and CDR2 SQIVND (reference sequence). The CDR3 nucleotides read TGTGCCACCTCTAGGACAGGGCCTTCCTACGAGCAGTACTTC. It yields the protein CATSRTGPSYEQYF.

The V and J genes are TRBV5-1 and TRBJ2-5; 8 nucleotides line up with TRBD2. Judging by the DNA end, TRBJ2-7 fits better; the J call may be wrong. CDR1 and CDR2 from the germline V gene are SGHRS and YFSETQ. The CDR3 has 14 residues. The CDR3 is CASRSGLAGYEQYF. Written as DNA, the CDR3 is TGCGCCAGCAGATCCGGACTAGCTGGCTACGAGCAGTACTTC.

The rearrangement joins TRBV15 to TRBJ2-3, with D perhaps TRBD2 (6 bases). From germline, CDR1 is LNHNV and CDR2 YYDKDF (reference sequence). The CDR3 length is 16 residues. The V end was cut by 0 bases, the J end by 1 base, with 11 bases between. CDR3 nucleotide sequence: TGTGCCACCAGCAGAGATGGCGGGGCCCGCACAGATACGCAGTATTTT. Translation: CATSRDGGARTDTQYF.

This clone was seen more than once but under ten times. The rearrangement joins TRBV6-6 to TRBJ1-4, with D hard to call. Trimming took 7 bases from V and 7 from J, leaving 16 bases between them. The CDR3 extends over 14 amino acids. Per germline, CDR1 MNHNY and CDR2 SVGAGI (reference sequence). CDR3 DNA sequence: TGTGCCAGCACCCCCCGGAGGGAGAGTGAAAAACTGTTTTTT. This gives the protein CASTPRRESEKLFF.

The genes are TRBV19 and TRBJ2-1, with 13 bases that match TRBD2. J gave up 13 bases and V 1 base, and 10 bases lay outside the gene matches. This CDR3 is 16 amino acids long. Germline V gives CDR1 LNHDA, CDR2 SQIVND (reference sequence). CDR3 in DNA: TGTGCCAGTAGTATAGGTGGGAGGGGACTAGCGGGACGTCAGTTCTTC. Its protein is CASSIGGRGLAGRQFF.

This clone was seen only a few times. This chain links TRBV6-5 with TRBJ2-7; TRBD2 matches at 9 bases. The CDR3 runs to 13 residues. Losses at the gene ends were 6 bases for V and 7 bases for J; bases not matched to a gene: 7. Germline values: CDR1 MNHEY, CDR2 SVGAGI. CDR3 in amino acids: CASRIAGVEEQYF. CDR3 DNA: TGTGCCAGCAGGATAGCGGGAGTGGAGGAGCAGTACTTC.

The rearrangement uses TRBV29-1 and TRBJ2-7; 8 bases fit TRBD1. Germline CDR1 SQVTM, CDR2 ANQGSEA. The trim removed 6 bases at V and 3 bases at J, leaving 7 bases unmatched. The CDR3 runs to 13 residues. This chain's CDR3 is CSVAQGEYYEQYF. The CDR3 DNA reads as TGCAGCGTCGCACAGGGGGAGTACTACGAGCAGTACTTC.

The CDR3 DNA is TGTGCCAGCAGCTTCGCGGGAGTCAATGAGCAGTTCTTC. Translated: CASSFAGVNEQFF. The chain carries TRBV5-4 and TRBJ2-1, with TRBD2 matching over 7 bases. V shed 2 bases and J 6 bases; nucleotides not matched to a gene: 2. The CDR3 length is 13 residues. Germline CDR1 reads SGHNT; CDR2 reads YYREEE (reference sequence).

J is TRBJ2-7 and V is TRBV6-1; D ambiguous. The CDR3 spans 11 residues. The V and J ends lost 6 bases and 6 bases respectively, with 9 bases between them. The germline CDR1 and CDR2 sequences are MNHNS and SASEGT. The CDR3 sequence is CASSDLGEQYF. As DNA, the CDR3 is TGTGCCAGCAGCGACTTGGGCGAGCAGTACTTC.

The J gene is TRBJ2-7, the V gene TRBV7-3, with 7 bases fitting TRBD2. The CDR3 contains 13 residues. Losses at the gene ends were 6 bases for V and 7 bases for J; bases not matched to a gene: 9. CDR1 is SGHTA and CDR2 is FQGTGA in the germline V gene. In nucleotides, the CDR3 is TGTGCCAGCAGTTCACTGTCGGGGGGTGAGCAGTACTTC. Translated: CASSSLSGGEQYF. The whole variable domain, filled in from reference TRBV7-3 and TRBJ2-7, reads GAGVSQTPSNKVTEKGKYVELRCDPISGHTALYWYRQSLGQGPEFLIYFQGTGAADDSGLPNDRFFAVRPEGSVSTLKIQRTERGDSAVYLCASSSLSGGEQYFGPGTRLTVT.

The chain joins TRBV19 to TRBJ2-7; 11 nucleotides align to TRBD1. Germline trimming cut 5 bases from V and 4 bases from J; bases unmatched to any gene: 7. Germline CDR1 is LNHDA and CDR2 is SQIVND (reference sequence). The CDR3 runs 15 residues. DNA for the CDR3: TGTGCCAGTAGTCCACCCGGGACAGGGGGGTACGAGCAGTACTTC. Translating it yields CASSPPGTGGYEQYF.

This chain links TRBV30 with TRBJ2-4, with TRBD1 matching over 8 bases. V lost 5 bases and J lost 9; bases outside the gene matches: 12. CDR1 is GTSNPN and CDR2 is SVGIG in the germline V gene (reference sequence). The CDR3 length is 14 residues. DNA for the CDR3: TGTGCCTGGGGACAGGGTACCTATGTTGGCATTCAGTACTTC. It codes for CAWGQGTYVGIQYF.

In DNA form, the CDR3 reads TGTGCTAGTGGTTTGGCAGGGTTCACTGAAGCTTTCTTT. The encoded protein is CASGLAGFTEAFF. The rearrangement links TRBV12-5 to TRBJ1-1; perhaps TRBD1 as D (5 bases). This CDR3 is built from 13 residues. The V and J ends lost 1 base and 4 bases respectively, with 7 bases between them. Looked up from germline, CDR1 is LGHNT and CDR2 is FRNRAP.

J is TRBJ1-1 and V is TRBV19, with 7 bases matching TRBD1. V lost 6 bases, J lost 2 bases, and 9 bases stayed unmatched. The length of the CDR3 is 15 residues. CDR1 is LNHDA and CDR2 is SQIVND in the germline V gene (reference sequence). The CDR3 reads CASSFRDSHNTEAFF. The DNA for the CDR3 is TGTGCCAGTAGCTTCCGGGACAGCCATAACACTGAAGCTTTCTTT. The complete variable domain, with remaining parts taken from reference TRBV19 and TRBJ1-1, reads DGGITQSPKYLFRKEGQNVTLSCEQNLNHDAMYWYRQDPGQGLRLIYYSQIVNDFQKGDIAEGYSVSREKKESFPLTVTSAQKNPTAFYLCASSFRDSHNTEAFFGQGTRLTVV.

V gene TRBV9 combines with J gene TRBJ2-1; the D is unclear. CDR1 is SGDLS, CDR2 YYNGEE, per germline. The CDR3 runs 15 residues. The V gene lost 0 bases and the J gene lost 7 bases, with 14 bases spanning the gap. CDR3 bases: TGTGCCAGCAGCGTAGGGGTGAGTCCCGGGAATGAGCAGTTCTTC. This encodes CASSVGVSPGNEQFF.

This clone was seen more than once but under ten times. This chain joins TRBV10-3 and TRBJ2-7, with 10 bases aligning to TRBD2. Trimming cost V 3 bases and J 1 base; bases outside gene matches: 9. Germline V gene data show CDR1 as ENHRY and CDR2 as SYGVKD. This CDR3 has 17 amino acids. CDR3 DNA: TGTGCCATCAGTGAAGGGACTAGCGCAAATCGTTCCTACGAGCAGTACTTC. This encodes CAISEGTSANRSYEQYF.

The chain recombines TRBV19 with TRBJ1-1; tentative D call: TRBD1 (5 bases). The germline gives CDR1 LNHDA, CDR2 SQIVND (reference sequence). V was shortened by 5 bases and J by 1 base, with 8 bases between the two germline ends. This CDR3 comprises 13 residues. The CDR3 reads CASSRGRNTEAFF. In nucleotides, the CDR3 is TGTGCCAGTAGTCGGGGGAGGAACACTGAAGCTTTCTTT.

In DNA, the CDR3 is TGTGCCAGCAGCTTGACAGGGGGCTTACGCTACACCTTC. Its protein product is CASSLTGGLRYTF. The rearrangement links TRBV5-4 to TRBJ1-2, with 9 bases lining up with TRBD1. V lost 1 base and J lost 9; bases outside the gene matches: 4. Germline-derived CDR1 and CDR2 are SGHNT and YYREEE (reference sequence). This CDR3 has 13 residues.

The gene calls are TRBV7-8 and TRBJ1-2, with TRBD1 matching 7 bases. Germline values: CDR1 SGHVS, CDR2 FQNEAQ. The CDR3 extends over 11 amino acids. The V segment lost 8 bases and the J segment 3 bases; nucleotides outside the gene matches: 0. In DNA, the CDR3 is TGTGCCAGCGGGACAGACTATGGCTACACCTTC. This codes for CASGTDYGYTF.

The chain uses TRBV9 and TRBJ2-5; 7 nucleotides match TRBD1. The tail of the sequence fits TRBJ2-7 better, so the J call may be wrong. Per germline, CDR1 SGDLS and CDR2 YYNGEE. The CDR3 length is 14 residues. CDR3 residues: CASSVTGIVDEQYF. In nucleotides, the CDR3 is TGTGCCAGCAGTGTGACAGGGATAGTAGACGAGCAGTACTTC.

The J gene is TRBJ2-2, the V gene TRBV14, with D perhaps matching TRBD2 (5 bases). V shed 5 bases and J shed 1 base, with 11 bases lying between them. Germline V gene data show CDR1 as SGHDN and CDR2 as FVKESK. The CDR3 has 15 amino acids. The DNA for the CDR3 is TGTGCCAGCAGCGTAAGGACTGTGAACACCGGGGAGCTGTTTTTT. Amino acids: CASSVRTVNTGELFF. Full variable domain (missing parts from reference TRBV14 and TRBJ2-2): EAGVTQFPSHSVIEKGQTVTLRCDPISGHDNLYWYRRVMGKEIKFLLHFVKESKQDESGMPNNRFLAERTGGTYSTLKVQPAELEDSGVYFCASSVRTVNTGELFFGEGSRLTVL.

This sequence joins TRBV12-5 and TRBJ2-3; 7 bases agree with TRBD1. CDR3 length equals 16 residues. Germline V gene data show CDR1 as LGHNT and CDR2 as FRNRAP. Germline trimming cut 5 bases from V and 0 bases from J; bases unmatched to any gene: 8. The CDR3 reads CASGTGASASTDTQYF. Written as DNA, the CDR3 is TGTGCTAGTGGTACAGGGGCCTCGGCTAGCACAGATACGCAGTATTTT.

This clone was seen a single time. V is TRBV19 and J is TRBJ2-7, with 9 positions matching TRBD1. V gave up 3 bases and J gave up 0 bases; unmatched junction bases: 3. The germline V gene encodes CDR1 LNHDA and CDR2 SQIVND (reference sequence). This CDR3 has 15 residues. The CDR3 coding sequence is TGTGCCAGTAGTATGGGGACAGGGAGCTCCTACGAGCAGTACTTC. Protein: CASSMGTGSSYEQYF. Looking up the rest from reference TRBV19 and TRBJ2-7 gives the full variable domain: DGGITQSPKYLFRKEGQNVTLSCEQNLNHDAMYWYRQDPGQGLRLIYYSQIVNDFQKGDIAEGYSVSREKKESFPLTVTSAQKNPTAFYLCASSMGTGSSYEQYFGPGTRLTVT.